The source of this T cell receptor (beta chain) is a study of T cell responses to AZD1222 COVID-19 vaccine. Germline V CDR1 and CDR2: LGHNA, YSLEER. The CDR3 spans 16 residues. V lost 0 bases and J 4 bases, leaving 13 bases between the germline ends. Details on this clone: Its target is not known.

Assay: immunoSEQ multiplex PCR; the TCRdb copy retains only in-frame clones and omits some. The sample has about 100,000 clones, around nine tenths seen once. General study points: There were repertoire samples only from the period after the peak T cell response. Clonal diversity was possibly underestimated; the donors were predominantly white British and more often female. The number of AZD1222 recipients seropositive at baseline was only five to seven. Within unmutated variant regions lay the reported targets of nearly half of spike-specific TCRs.

Sequences were derived from peripheral blood, sampled on day 0 of AZD1222 vaccination. The clonotype comes from an adult in good health. The chain joins TRBV4-3 to TRBJ2-4; no definite D call. The CDR3 coding sequence is TGCGCCAGCAGCCAAGATTGGGCAGCTAGAAAAAACATTCAGTACTTC. It codes for CASSQDWAARKNIQYF.